These 31 T cell receptor beta chains were sequenced from one sample in a study of T cells in localized non-small cell lung cancer. Method: immunoSEQ multiplex PCR; TCRdb's copy keeps in-frame clones and lacks some. This sample has over a thousand clones, with approximately 20% found just once. The sequencing used normal lung tissue next to the tumor, collected before any cancer treatment. The receptors shown here come from a woman aged 40 to 75 with stage I lung adenocarcinoma.

This clone was found a few times. This sequence joins TRBV28 and TRBJ1-2; 8 bases are shared with TRBD1. The V gene's germline CDR1 is MDHEN and CDR2 SYDVKM. CDR3 length: 17 residues. Trimming cost V 4 bases and J 4 bases; bases outside gene matches: 14. The CDR3 region is CASSSPIWDRTPYGYTF. The CDR3 nucleotides are TGTGCCAGCAGTTCCCCCATCTGGGACAGGACCCCCTATGGCTACACCTTC.

This clone has more than one count but fewer than ten. CDR3 nucleotides: TGTGCCAGCAGCTTAGAAGGCGGGACAGGGGGCGCGGGATGGTATGGCTACACCTTC. Protein sequence: CASSLEGGTGGAGWYGYTF. V and J are TRBV11-3 and TRBJ1-2, with 12 bases lining up with TRBD1. Per the germline V gene, CDR1 is SGHNT and CDR2 is YENEEA. V shed 0 bases, J shed 5 bases, and the junction held 13 bases outside the gene matches. This CDR3 is built from 19 residues.

This clone was seen a few times. The rearrangement links TRBV18 to TRBJ1-1; D unresolved. This CDR3 has 12 amino acids. Germline lookup yields CDR1 KGHSH and CDR2 LQKENI. V lost 4 bases to trimming and J lost 3 bases, with 6 bases between them. Here the CDR3 reads CASSLRDTEAFF. The DNA of the CDR3 is TGTGCCAGCTCACTAAGGGACACTGAAGCTTTCTTT.

This clone was seen a few times. CDR3 protein: CASSLAEQFIGPSNQPQYF. The DNA for the CDR3 is TGTGCCAGCAGCTTGGCGGAACAGTTCATCGGCCCCAGCAATCAGCCCCAGTATTTT. V usage is TRBV11-3 and J usage is TRBJ1-5; D call uncertain. The J call may be mistaken, given a closer DNA end match to TRBJ2-3. This CDR3 has 19 amino acids. From germline, CDR1 is SGHNT and CDR2 YENEEA.

J is TRBJ2-3 and V is TRBV19; the D gene is possibly TRBD2 (6 bases). Deletions cut 2 bases from V and 5 bases from J, with 8 bases between. The CDR3 length is 13 residues. The germline CDR1 and CDR2 sequences are LNHDA and SQIVND (reference sequence). CDR3 nucleotides: TGTGCCAGTAGTATACGCGGGGAAGATACGCAGTATTTT. Translated: CASSIRGEDTQYF.

The chain carries TRBV11-3 and TRBJ2-2; 8 nucleotides align to TRBD2. The CDR3 has 14 residues. Germline loops: CDR1 SGHNT, CDR2 YENEEA. The V and J ends lost 5 bases and 5 bases, in that order; junction bases with no gene match: 4. The CDR3 here is CASSPRGRTGELFF. CDR3 bases: TGTGCCAGCAGCCCCCGCGGGAGGACCGGGGAGCTGTTTTTT.

This clone was detected a few times. This chain joins TRBV11-3 and TRBJ2-1, with 8 positions matching TRBD2. CDR1 and CDR2 (germline): SGHNT, YENEEA. This CDR3 spans 16 amino acids. Trimming took 6 bases from V and 5 from J; bases not matched to a gene: 12. The CDR3 sequence is CASSITGTRGDNEQFF. The CDR3 region has the DNA TGTGCCAGCAGTATAACAGGGACTAGGGGAGACAATGAGCAGTTCTTC.

The gene calls are TRBV14 and TRBJ1-1; D gene ambiguous. The CDR3 is 14 amino acids. V was cut by 5 bases and J by 4 bases, with 14 bases left in between. Germline lookup yields CDR1 SGHDN and CDR2 FVKESK. The CDR3 nucleotides are TGTGCCAGCAGCTTAGACCTCGGAAGCACTGAAGCTTTCTTT. This codes for CASSLDLGSTEAFF.

V is TRBV5-1 and J is TRBJ2-1; possible D gene TRBD2, 7 bases. V shed 2 bases and J shed 7 bases, with 13 bases lying between them. Germline-derived CDR1 and CDR2 are SGHRS and YFSETQ. The length of the CDR3 is 14 residues. The CDR3 sequence: CASSFSGTLNEQFF. The DNA of the CDR3 is TGCGCCAGCAGCTTCAGCGGGACATTAAATGAGCAGTTCTTC.

This chain uses TRBV29-1 with TRBJ2-7; 10 bases map to TRBD1. The length of the CDR3 is 13 residues. V was pared by 7 bases and J by 7 bases, with 10 bases of the junction left unmatched. Germline assignment: CDR1 SQVTM and CDR2 ANQGSEA. The CDR3: CSGGTGDNGEQYF. CDR3 DNA: TGCAGCGGGGGGACAGGGGATAATGGGGAGCAGTACTTC.

The CDR3 region is CASSESRQGAGYGYTF. CDR3 nucleotide sequence: TGCGCCAGCAGTGAGTCGAGACAGGGGGCCGGCTATGGCTACACCTTC. The gene calls are TRBV10-2 and TRBJ1-2; 10 bases map to TRBD1. After removal of 0 bases from V and 4 bases from J, the junction contained 5 bases not matched to a gene. This CDR3 comprises 16 residues. Germline lookup yields CDR1 WSHSY and CDR2 SAAADI.

V usage is TRBV28 and J usage is TRBJ1-1; D might be TRBD1 (5 bases). The V end was cut by 7 bases, the J end by 1 base, with 13 bases between. The CDR3 is 14 residues long. CDR1 is MDHEN, CDR2 SYDVKM, per germline. Here the CDR3 DNA reads TGTGCCAGCATAGTGGGACGCCCGAACACTGAAGCTTTCTTT. It is translated as CASIVGRPNTEAFF. Filled out from reference TRBV28 and TRBJ1-1, the complete variable domain reads DVKVTQSSRYLVKRTGEKVFLECVQDMDHENMFWYRQDPGLGLRLIYFSYDVKMKEKGDIPEGYSVSREKKERFSLILESASTNQTSMYLCASIVGRPNTEAFFGQGTRLTVV.

V gene TRBV19 combines with J gene TRBJ1-1, with D perhaps TRBD1 (6 bases). The CDR3 is 14 amino acids. CDR1 is LNHDA and CDR2 is SQIVND in the germline V gene (reference sequence). V lost 5 bases to trimming and J lost 6 bases, with 16 bases between them. CDR3 DNA sequence: TGTGCCAGTAGTGAAGGGGGGGCGGGCCCTGAAGCTTTCTTT. Amino acid sequence: CASSEGGAGPEAFF.

This clone was counted between two and nine times. One end of the junction does not line up with germline, which may come from a read error. V and J are TRBV6-8 and TRBJ1-3; TRBD1 agrees at 7 bases. Germline V CDR1 and CDR2: MNHGY, SAAAGT. The CDR3 loop spans 16 amino acids. DNA of the CDR3: TGTGCCAGCAGTTACCGACAGGGATATACTGGAAGCACCATATATTTT. Translation: CASSYRQGYTGSTIYF.

Sample share makes this clone large (0.1 to 1%). V gene TRBV11-3 combines with J gene TRBJ1-1; 10 nucleotides match TRBD1. The length of the CDR3 is 16 residues. The V segment lost 1 base and the J segment 3 bases; nucleotides outside the gene matches: 5. Germline V gives CDR1 SGHNT, CDR2 YENEEA. The CDR3 loop reads CASSLVGQGGYTEAFF. CDR3 DNA: TGTGCCAGCAGCTTAGTTGGACAGGGGGGCTACACTGAAGCTTTCTTT.

This clone was counted between two and nine times. V and J are TRBV18 and TRBJ2-2; D is possibly TRBD2 (6 bases). Trimming took off 2 bases at V and 5 bases at J, with 15 bases between the two ends. This CDR3 has 16 residues. Germline assignment: CDR1 KGHSH and CDR2 LQKENI. CDR3 in amino acids: CASSPTGQGGTGELFF. The CDR3 nucleotides read TGTGCCAGCTCACCAACGGGCCAGGGAGGAACCGGGGAGCTGTTTTTT.

The table lists this clone with a few counts. The rearrangement links TRBV6-8 to TRBJ1-3; D is unclear. Germline CDR1 MNHGY, CDR2 SAAAGT. V gave up 4 bases and J gave up 2 bases, with 9 bases separating them. This CDR3 spans 14 amino acids. CDR3 DNA sequence: TGTGCCAGCAGTTCCCGGACGGCTGGAAACACCATATATTTT. Its protein is CASSSRTAGNTIYF.

This clone was observed a handful of times. The V call is TRBV4-3, the J call TRBJ2-3; TRBD2 aligns across 9 bases. With 4 bases clipped from V and 3 bases from J, the junction kept 11 bases outside the gene matches. The CDR3 length is 17 residues. The germline gives CDR1 LGHNA, CDR2 YSLEER. This chain's CDR3 is CASSPSQEAGGTDTQYF. CDR3 in DNA: TGCGCCAGCAGCCCCTCCCAGGAAGCGGGAGGAACAGATACGCAGTATTTT.

The chain is built from TRBV6-8 and TRBJ2-2; 7 positions match TRBD1. The CDR3 spans 14 residues. Germline loops: CDR1 MNHGY, CDR2 SAAAGT. The trim removed 6 bases at V and 4 bases at J, leaving 5 bases unmatched. CDR3 amino acids: CASRKGQFTGELFF. CDR3 nucleotides: TGTGCCAGCAGAAAGGGACAGTTCACCGGGGAGCTGTTTTTT.

This clone showed up just a few times. The CDR3 sequence is CASSENPDGGGGYTF. DNA of the CDR3: TGTGCCAGCAGCGAGAACCCGGACGGCGGAGGAGGCTACACCTTC. The genes are TRBV11-3 and TRBJ1-2; unclear D gene. Trimming took off 5 bases at V and 8 bases at J, with 21 bases between the two ends. This CDR3 spans 15 amino acids. In germline, CDR1 is SGHNT, CDR2 YENEEA.

This chain links TRBV5-1 with TRBJ1-4; 7 positions agree with TRBD1. Germline-derived CDR1 and CDR2 are SGHRS and YFSETQ. This CDR3 contains 15 residues. V gave up 4 bases and J gave up 8 bases; unmatched junction bases: 11. DNA of the CDR3: TGCGCCAGCAGCAAGGGAACAGGGGACGGCGAAAAACTGTTTTTT. Translating gives CASSKGTGDGEKLFF.

The table lists this clone with a count of one. The chain employs TRBV28 and TRBJ2-2; 12 positions match TRBD1. Germline V gives CDR1 MDHEN, CDR2 SYDVKM. The V gene end was trimmed by 3 bases and the J gene end by 6 bases; junction bases not matched to a gene: 5. The CDR3 spans 16 residues. The CDR3 sequence is CASSLGTGGSPGELFF. The CDR3 nucleotides read TGTGCCAGCAGTTTGGGGACAGGGGGCAGCCCCGGGGAGCTGTTTTTT. Variable domain in full (rest from reference TRBV28 and TRBJ2-2): DVKVTQSSRYLVKRTGEKVFLECVQDMDHENMFWYRQDPGLGLRLIYFSYDVKMKEKGDIPEGYSVSREKKERFSLILESASTNQTSMYLCASSLGTGGSPGELFFGEGSRLTVL.

There are a few counts of this clone. The CDR3 here is CASSPTVVGITDTQYF. The CDR3 DNA reads as TGTGCCAGCAGCCCTACAGTGGTGGGGATCACAGATACGCAGTATTTT. The gene calls are TRBV11-3 and TRBJ2-3; D remains unclear. The germline V and J ends were trimmed by 5 bases and 2 bases, with 17 bases remaining between them. Germline CDR1 and CDR2: SGHNT and YENEEA. This CDR3 has 16 amino acids.

This clone came up a few times. The chain combines TRBV9 with TRBJ2-7; TRBD1 matches at 8 bases. This CDR3 region has 12 residues. Per germline, CDR1 SGDLS and CDR2 YYNGEE. With 6 bases clipped from V and 2 bases from J, the junction kept 1 base outside the gene matches. The CDR3 here is CASKDRAYEQYF. DNA for the CDR3: TGTGCCAGCAAGGACAGGGCCTACGAGCAGTACTTC.

This clone has more than one count but fewer than ten. The genes are TRBV6-8 and TRBJ2-1, with 12 bases fitting TRBD1. V was pared by 6 bases and J by 7 bases, with 10 bases of the junction left unmatched. The CDR3 consists of 16 residues. Germline V gene lookup returns CDR1 MNHGY and CDR2 SAAAGT. The CDR3 DNA follows: TGTGCCAGCAGAAGTAGTGGGACAGGGGGCCTTAATGAGCAGTTCTTC. This translates into CASRSSGTGGLNEQFF.

This clone has a handful of counts. The rearrangement uses TRBV6-7 and TRBJ1-1; no definite D call. TRBV6-7 is recorded as an ORF, its role being uncertain. This CDR3 contains 11 residues. Trimming left V 8 bases short and J 4 bases short, with 8 bases between. This CDR3 is CASGLGTEAFF. Here the CDR3 DNA reads TGTGCCAGCGGATTGGGCACTGAAGCTTTCTTT.

In its sample, this clone is medium-sized. The rearrangement links TRBV11-3 to TRBJ2-3; a possible D gene is TRBD2 (6 bases). Per the germline V gene, CDR1 is SGHNT and CDR2 is YENEEA. This CDR3 contains 14 residues. Between the trimmed V and J ends, which lost 5 bases and 3 bases, there was a span of 12 bases. The CDR3 bases are TGTGCCAGCAGCCCCGAACTAGCTACAGATACGCAGTATTTT. Its protein product is CASSPELATDTQYF.

The chain couples TRBV7-5 to TRBJ2-2; no check of the table's D call, TRBD1, against the DNA was made. TRBV7-5 is described as a pseudogene. CDR3 length equals 17 residues. CDR3 DNA sequence: TGTGCCAGCAGCACGGGAGGACAGGGCTCGAACACCGGGGAGCTGTTTTTT. Its protein product is CASSTGGQGSNTGELFF.

The chain recombines TRBV19 with TRBJ1-1; possible D gene TRBD1, 6 bases. This CDR3 region has 14 residues. Germline V gene sequence: CDR1 LNHDA, CDR2 SQIVND (reference sequence). Trimming took off 5 bases at V and 9 bases at J, with 19 bases between the two ends. The chain's CDR3 is CASSFQRQASQAFF. The CDR3 region has the DNA TGTGCCAGTAGTTTCCAGAGACAGGCCTCTCAAGCTTTCTTT.

V gene TRBV9 combines with J gene TRBJ2-5, with D possibly being TRBD1 or TRBD2 (5 bases each). Trimming stripped 4 bases from V and 5 bases from J, with 12 bases between. CDR3 length: 13 amino acids. CDR1 and CDR2 (germline): SGDLS, YYNGEE. CDR3 sequence: CASSPYGAETQYF. The CDR3 DNA sequence: TGTGCCAGCAGCCCGTACGGGGCGGAGACCCAGTACTTC.

The chain links TRBV5-1 to TRBJ2-7; TRBD2 agrees at 7 bases. The V segment lost 3 bases and the J segment 7 bases; nucleotides outside the gene matches: 13. CDR3 size: 15 residues. Per germline, CDR1 SGHRS and CDR2 YFSETQ. The CDR3 DNA follows: TGCGCCAGCAGCTCTAGTCTAGCGGCCAGGAGGGAGCAGTACTTC. Translating gives CASSSSLAARREQYF.